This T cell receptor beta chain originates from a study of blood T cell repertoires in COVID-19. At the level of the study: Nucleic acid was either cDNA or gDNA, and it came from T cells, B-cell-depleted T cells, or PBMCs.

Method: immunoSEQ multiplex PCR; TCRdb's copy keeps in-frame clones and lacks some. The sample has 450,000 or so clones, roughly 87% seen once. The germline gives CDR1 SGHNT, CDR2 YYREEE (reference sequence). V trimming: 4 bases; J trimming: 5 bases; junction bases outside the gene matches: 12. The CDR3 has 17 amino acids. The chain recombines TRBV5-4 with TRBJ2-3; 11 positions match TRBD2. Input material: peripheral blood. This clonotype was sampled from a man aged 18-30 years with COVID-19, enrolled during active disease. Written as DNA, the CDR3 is TGTGCCAGCAGCGGGAGTACTAGCGGGAGAGGGCAAGATACGCAGTATTTT. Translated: CASSGSTSGRGQDTQYF.